The 24 T cell receptor beta chains given below trace back to one sample, sequenced in a study of graft-versus-host responses after intestinal transplantation. Clones were sequenced by immunoSEQ multiplex PCR, and TCRdb holds only the in-frame ones, with some missing. Of 15,000 to 17,000 clones in the sample, about 33% were seen once. Sample: alloreactive CD4+ T cells from a mixed lymphocyte reaction culture, taken before intestinal transplant. This sample's subset: CFSE-low proliferating T cells sorted from roughly 6-day pre-transplant mixed lymphocyte reaction (GvH or HvG direction). These receptor sequences come from a human patient who received an intestinal transplant.

This clone was recorded a few times. This chain joins TRBV5-4 and TRBJ2-5; perhaps TRBD2 as D (6 bases). CDR3 length: 14 amino acids. Trimming took 6 bases from V and 4 from J, leaving 16 bases between them. Germline V CDR1 and CDR2: SGHNT, YYREEE (reference sequence). In nucleotides, the CDR3 is TGTGCCAGCACCACCAGGAGGGGAGGAGAGACCCAGTACTTC. Amino acid sequence: CASTTRRGGETQYF.

By frequency in the sample, this clone is medium-sized (0.01 to 0.1%). This sequence joins TRBV4-1 and TRBJ2-1, with 10 bases fitting TRBD2. Germline CDR1 is MGHRA and CDR2 is YSYEKL. The CDR3 runs to 16 residues. The V and J ends lost 0 bases and 7 bases, in that order; junction bases with no gene match: 6. The CDR3 reads CASSQDSSGRLNEQFF. CDR3 coding DNA: TGCGCCAGCAGCCAAGATTCTAGCGGGAGATTGAATGAGCAGTTCTTC.

This chain links TRBV9 with TRBJ2-6; D may be TRBD1 (6 bases). V was shortened by 0 bases and J by 3 bases, with 7 bases between the two germline ends. The germline CDR1 and CDR2 sequences are SGDLS and YYNGEE. The CDR3 loop spans 15 amino acids. CDR3 nucleotide sequence: TGTGCCAGCAGCGTAGACAGGGTTGGGGCCAACGTCCTGACTTTC. As protein: CASSVDRVGANVLTF.

This clone was counted a few times. The chain has TRBV25-1 and TRBJ1-5; D unclear. This CDR3 has 15 amino acids. V was clipped by 0 bases and J by 5 bases, with 11 bases between them. Per germline, CDR1 MGHDK and CDR2 SYGVNS. In DNA form, the CDR3 reads TGTGCCAGCAGTGAATATCGTACCGGCGATCAGCCCCAGCATTTT. This translates into CASSEYRTGDQPQHF.

This clone was counted only a few times. This chain connects TRBV5-1 to TRBJ1-4; no firm D call. This CDR3 is built from 15 residues. Per germline, CDR1 SGHRS and CDR2 YFSETQ. V gave up 4 bases and J gave up 0 bases, with 10 bases separating them. The CDR3 here is CASSPPLATNEKLFF. DNA of the CDR3: TGCGCCAGCAGCCCGCCGCTGGCAACTAATGAAAAACTGTTTTTT.

The rearrangement uses TRBV6-1 and TRBJ2-7; D remains unclear. Per the germline V gene, CDR1 is MNHNS and CDR2 is SASEGT. The CDR3 runs to 11 residues. V was shortened by 7 bases and J by 4 bases, with 8 bases between the two germline ends. CDR3 region: CASKEGYEQYF. CDR3 nucleotides: TGTGCCAGCAAAGAAGGATACGAGCAGTACTTC.

The chain carries TRBV29-1 and TRBJ2-7; the D gene is possibly TRBD2 (5 bases). CDR3 length: 10 residues. Germline CDR1 SQVTM, CDR2 ANQGSEA. V dropped 4 bases and J dropped 6 bases, with 7 bases sitting between them. In nucleotides, the CDR3 is TGCAGCGTTGGAGGGCGCGAGCAGTACTTC. It translates to CSVGGREQYF.

This chain connects TRBV4-2 to TRBJ2-3; TRBD2 matches 9 bases. Per the germline V gene, CDR1 is LGHNA and CDR2 is YNFKEQ. The CDR3 totals 15 residues. J lost 1 base, V lost 1 base, and 0 bases had no gene match. The CDR3 DNA reads as TGTGCCAGCAGCCAAGTAGCGGGGGGCACAGATACGCAGTATTTT. Protein: CASSQVAGGTDTQYF.

In DNA, the CDR3 is TGTGCCAGCAGCCAGACAGGGGGCGCGTCCTACGAGCAGTACTTC. Its translation is CASSQTGGASYEQYF. This chain uses TRBV7-2 with TRBJ2-7; 10 bases line up with TRBD1. Trimming took 5 bases from V and 1 from J; bases not matched to a gene: 5. The CDR3 runs 15 residues. The germline gives CDR1 SGHTA, CDR2 FQGNSA.

This clone was seen a handful of times. The chain uses TRBV6-5 and TRBJ2-7; possibly TRBD1 for D (5 bases). Between the trimmed V and J ends, which lost 6 bases and 4 bases, there was a span of 10 bases. The CDR3 length is 12 residues. The germline V gene has CDR1 MNHEY and CDR2 SVGAGI. In DNA form, the CDR3 reads TGTGCCAGCAGCCCCAGGGCGTACGAGCAGTACTTC. This gives the protein CASSPRAYEQYF.

As to this clone: Other DNA sequences in this specimen translate into the identical CDR3. The chain links TRBV18 to TRBJ2-5; TRBD1 matches 11 bases. The CDR3 is 14 amino acids. Looked up from germline, CDR1 is KGHSH and CDR2 is LQKENI. Unmatched junction bases numbered 1, after V lost 3 bases and J lost 4 bases. CDR3 amino acids: CASSPGTGGETQYF. The CDR3 DNA sequence: TGTGCCAGCTCACCCGGGACAGGGGGAGAGACCCAGTACTTC.

The table lists this clone with a few counts. V and J are TRBV10-1 and TRBJ2-7; D is undetermined. The CDR3 consists of 15 residues. In germline, CDR1 is WNHNN, CDR2 SYGVQD (reference sequence). V lost 5 bases and J 4 bases, leaving 18 bases between the germline ends. CDR3 in amino acids: CASSSSKVGSYEQYF. DNA for the CDR3: TGCGCCAGCAGTTCGTCCAAGGTCGGCAGTTACGAGCAGTACTTC.

This chain links TRBV6-4 with TRBJ1-5; 10 bases are a match to TRBD1. The V gene end was trimmed by 7 bases and the J gene end by 2 bases; junction bases not matched to a gene: 14. The CDR3 has 18 amino acids. Germline CDR1 MRHNA, CDR2 SNTAGT. This CDR3 reads CASTPTGGIIGCNQPQHF. In DNA, the CDR3 is TGTGCCAGCACCCCGACAGGGGGCATCATCGGTTGCAATCAGCCCCAGCATTTT.

The genes are TRBV7-9 and TRBJ1-1; no reliable D call. This CDR3 region has 15 residues. Trimming took off 4 bases at V and 9 bases at J, with 21 bases between the two ends. Germline V CDR1 and CDR2: SEHNR, FQNEAQ (reference sequence). CDR3 loop: CASSSSTTRREKAFF. In DNA form, the CDR3 reads TGTGCCAGCAGCTCATCAACTACTAGACGGGAAAAAGCTTTCTTT.

The chain carries TRBV7-9 and TRBJ2-7; 12 nucleotides align to TRBD2. Looked up from germline, CDR1 is SEHNR and CDR2 is FQNEAQ (reference sequence). CDR3 length: 16 residues. V lost 4 bases and J lost 3; bases outside the gene matches: 7. The CDR3 DNA reads as TGTGCCAGCAGCTCAACCGGGACTAGCGGGTTCTACGAGCAGTACTTC. It yields the protein CASSSTGTSGFYEQYF.

The rearrangement joins TRBV7-9 to TRBJ2-3; 8 bases match TRBD2. J was trimmed by 1 base and V by 3 bases; bases with no gene match: 0. CDR3 size: 14 residues. Per the germline V gene, CDR1 is SEHNR and CDR2 is FQNEAQ (reference sequence). The CDR3 coding sequence is TGTGCCAGCAGCTTCGGGGGGGGCACAGATACGCAGTATTTT. Encoded protein: CASSFGGGTDTQYF.

Notes on this clone: At one end, the junction sequence differs from germline, possibly due to a read error. This chain links TRBV6-1 with TRBJ2-6, with D possibly TRBD1 on 6 matching bases. Germline loops: CDR1 MNHNS, CDR2 SASEGT. This CDR3 comprises 15 residues. CDR3 bases: TGTGCCTGCAGAGAACAGGGATCTGGGGCCAACGTCCTGACTTTC. Translation gives CACREQGSGANVLTF.

The rearrangement joins TRBV11-2 to TRBJ2-5; 8 bases align to TRBD2. Germline-derived CDR1 and CDR2 are SGHAT and FQNNGV. The V gene end was trimmed by 2 bases and the J gene end by 4 bases; junction bases not matched to a gene: 6. This CDR3 has 15 residues. Here the CDR3 reads CASSLLGRAVETQYF. In DNA, the CDR3 is TGTGCCAGCAGCTTACTCGGGAGGGCCGTAGAGACCCAGTACTTC.

The gene calls are TRBV5-1 and TRBJ2-7, with 15 bases aligning to TRBD2. CDR3 length: 15 amino acids. Germline loops: CDR1 SGHRS, CDR2 YFSETQ. Germline trimming cut 4 bases from V and 2 bases from J; bases unmatched to any gene: 1. The CDR3: CASSRTSGGAYEQYF. The CDR3 DNA reads as TGCGCCAGCAGCCGGACTAGCGGGGGGGCCTACGAGCAGTACTTC.

By share of the sample, this clone is medium-sized. The chain uses TRBV28 and TRBJ2-6; TRBD1 matches 7 bases. The length of the CDR3 is 18 residues. From germline, CDR1 is MDHEN and CDR2 SYDVKM. After removal of 7 bases from V and 0 bases from J, the junction contained 12 bases not matched to a gene. CDR3 sequence reads: CASTRLGQILSGANVLTF. In DNA form, the CDR3 reads TGTGCCAGCACCCGGTTGGGACAGATTCTCTCTGGGGCCAACGTCCTGACTTTC. Looking up the rest from reference TRBV28 and TRBJ2-6 gives the full variable domain: DVKVTQSSRYLVKRTGEKVFLECVQDMDHENMFWYRQDPGLGLRLIYFSYDVKMKEKGDIPEGYSVSREKKERFSLILESASTNQTSMYLCASTRLGQILSGANVLTFGAGSRLTVL.

This chain links TRBV10-2 with TRBJ2-7; 8 positions match TRBD2. The V gene end was trimmed by 6 bases and the J gene end by 3 bases; junction bases not matched to a gene: 10. The CDR3 contains 15 residues. The germline V gene encodes CDR1 WSHSY and CDR2 SAAADI. CDR3 DNA: TGCGCCAGCAGGGAAACCGGGACTAGACGCTACGAGCAGTACTTC. Its protein product is CASRETGTRRYEQYF.

This chain uses TRBV5-5 with TRBJ2-2; a possible D gene is TRBD1 (6 bases). This CDR3 is 15 amino acids long. Germline CDR1 reads SGHKS; CDR2 reads YYEKEE (reference sequence). The ends were cut back, 3 bases at V and 2 bases at J, with 11 bases in the middle. The CDR3 spells CASSSRDTNTGELFF. In DNA, the CDR3 is TGTGCCAGCAGCTCCCGGGACACCAACACCGGGGAGCTGTTTTTT.

The V and J genes are TRBV18 and TRBJ2-5; 9 bases match TRBD1. This CDR3 region has 15 residues. The germline CDR1 and CDR2 sequences are KGHSH and LQKENI. V dropped 4 bases and J dropped 6; count of bases not matched to a gene: 9. DNA of the CDR3: TGTGCCAGCTCACTGGGGACAGGGTTAGTGAAGACCCAGTACTTC. Translating it yields CASSLGTGLVKTQYF.

The CDR3 protein is CASSLTAPRVGLNEQFF. The CDR3 region has the DNA TGTGCCAGCAGCTTAACCGCCCCGCGAGTGGGGCTCAATGAGCAGTTCTTC. The V and J genes are TRBV7-3 and TRBJ2-1, with D maybe TRBD1 (5 bases). Germline V lookup: CDR1 SGHTA, CDR2 FQGTGA. The CDR3 is 17 amino acids. Trimming shortened V by 0 bases and J by 6 bases, and 18 bases separated the two germline ends.